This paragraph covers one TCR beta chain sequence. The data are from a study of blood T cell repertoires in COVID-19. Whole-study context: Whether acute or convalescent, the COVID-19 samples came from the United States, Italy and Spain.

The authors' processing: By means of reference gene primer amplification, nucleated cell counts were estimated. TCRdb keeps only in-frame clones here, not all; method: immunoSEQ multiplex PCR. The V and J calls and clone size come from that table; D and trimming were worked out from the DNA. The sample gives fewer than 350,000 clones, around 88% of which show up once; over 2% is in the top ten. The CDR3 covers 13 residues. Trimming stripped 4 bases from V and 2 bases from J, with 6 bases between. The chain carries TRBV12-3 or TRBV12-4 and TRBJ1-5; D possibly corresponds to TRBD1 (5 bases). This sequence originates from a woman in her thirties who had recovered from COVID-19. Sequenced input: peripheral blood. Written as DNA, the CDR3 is TGTGCCAGCAGTTGGGGGGGCAATCAGCCCCAGCATTTT. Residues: CASSWGGNQPQHF.